The rows below give T cell receptor beta chains drawn from one sample of a study of cytomegalovirus exposure and HLA in healthy donors. Only in-frame clones appear in the TCRdb table, and some are missing; sequencing was by immunoSEQ multiplex PCR. The table shows about 150,000 clones, with over 60% occurring only once. The sample was PBMCs. The receptors come from a young woman in good health and CMV-seronegative. The CDR3 runs from the conserved cysteine through the conserved F or W. The D gene is left open where the match is weak. Clone size is given for some rows only: seen once, a few or many times, or a class if the clone is expanded.

cdr3_aa,cdr3_nt,clone_size,v_call,j_call,d_call
CASSAGGHTDEQFF,TGTGCCAGCAGCGCAGGGGGCCATACGGATGAGCAGTTCTTC,.,TRBV11-3,TRBJ2-1,TRBD1
CASSLVGTGNTGELFF,TGCGCCAGCAGCTTGGTCGGGACAGGGAACACCGGGGAGCTGTTTTTT,.,TRBV5-1,TRBJ2-2,TRBD1
CASSSKRLTGELFF,TGTGCCAGCAGCAGCAAGAGACTAACCGGGGAGCTGTTTTTT,.,TRBV7-2,TRBJ2-2,.
CASSPGQAWRGNTIYF,TGTGCCAGCTCCCCGGGACAGGCTTGGAGGGGAAACACCATATATTTT,.,TRBV18,TRBJ1-3,TRBD1
CASSLGSSGAYNEQFF,TGTGCCAGCAGCTTAGGGTCTAGCGGGGCGTACAATGAGCAGTTCTTC,few,TRBV7-7,TRBJ2-1,TRBD2
CASSLSPGNYGYTF,TGTGCCAGCAGTTTATCCCCGGGTAACTATGGCTACACCTTC,.,TRBV27,TRBJ1-2,.
CASSPRLDLGELFF,TGTGCCAGCTCACCCCGACTCGACCTCGGGGAGCTGTTTTTT,few,TRBV18,TRBJ2-2,.
CASSVIGGTQPQHF,TGTGCCAGCAGTGTTATTGGGGGCACTCAGCCCCAGCATTTT,.,TRBV2,TRBJ1-5,.
CASNRQGATPNTEAFF,TGTGCAAGCAACCGACAGGGGGCGACGCCGAACACTGAAGCTTTCTTT,.,TRBV2,TRBJ1-1,TRBD1
CASRPRDSYLGGELFF,TGTGCCAGCAGACCTCGGGACAGTTACCTCGGCGGGGAGCTGTTTTTT,.,TRBV28,TRBJ2-2,TRBD1
CAKGTGEAGNTIYF,TGTGCCAAAGGGACAGGGGAGGCCGGAAACACCATATATTTT,.,TRBV7-9,TRBJ1-3,TRBD1
CASSGQNYEQYF,TGTGCCAGCAGTGGACAGAACTACGAGCAGTACTTC,.,TRBV2,TRBJ2-7,.
CASSPPRSTGELFF,TGTGCCAGCTCACCACCAAGGAGCACCGGGGAGCTGTTTTTT,.,TRBV18,TRBJ2-2,.
CASTPETEINTDTQYF,TGTGCCAGTACCCCGGAGACGGAGATCAACACAGATACGCAGTATTTT,.,TRBV19,TRBJ2-3,.
CSVRSGGADTQYF,TGCAGCGTTCGGAGCGGGGGGGCAGATACGCAGTATTTT,.,TRBV29-1,TRBJ2-3,TRBD2
CASSHRDRENNEQFF,TGCGCCAGCAGCCACCGGGACAGGGAAAACAATGAGCAGTTCTTC,.,TRBV4-1,TRBJ2-1,TRBD1
CASSYSGEGNTEAFF,TGTGCCAGCAGTTACTCTGGGGAGGGGAACACTGAAGCTTTCTTT,.,TRBV6-5,TRBJ1-1,.
CASSPSSTGELFF,TGTGCCAGCAGCCCCTCTAGCACCGGGGAGCTGTTTTTT,.,TRBV5-6,TRBJ2-2,.
CASSYGRTGEVYEQYF,TGTGCCAGCAGTTACGGAAGGACAGGGGAAGTTTACGAGCAGTACTTC,.,TRBV6-5,TRBJ2-7,TRBD1
CASKTGDTGELFF,TGTGCCAGCAAGACAGGGGACACCGGGGAGCTGTTTTTT,few,TRBV6-4,TRBJ2-2,TRBD1
CASSILPSGYTDTQYF,TGTGCCAGCAGCATTCTTCCTAGCGGTTACACAGATACGCAGTATTTT,.,TRBV9,TRBJ2-3,TRBD2
CASSPEGTQTWETQYF,TGTGCCAGTAGCCCGGAGGGGACCCAGACGTGGGAGACCCAGTACTTC,.,TRBV11-3,TRBJ2-5,.
CASSSLAEGDEQYF,TGCGCCAGCAGCAGCCTAGCGGAGGGGGACGAGCAGTACTTC,.,TRBV5-1,TRBJ2-7,.
CATFGRGLNQPQHF,TGTGCCACTTTTGGCAGGGGCCTCAATCAGCCCCAGCATTTT,.,TRBV6-1,TRBJ1-5,.
CASSLRGYTEAFF,TGCGCCAGCAGCCTGCGCGGGTACACTGAAGCTTTCTTT,.,TRBV4-1,TRBJ1-1,.
CASSPRTSGSRELFF,TGTGCCAGCAGCCCCCGGACTAGCGGGAGCCGGGAGCTGTTTTTT,.,TRBV7-2,TRBJ2-2,TRBD2
CASSPLQNSPLHF,TGTGCCAGCAGCCCCCTGCAGAATTCACCCCTCCACTTT,.,TRBV2,TRBJ1-6,.
CASSYGRGSSYNEQFF,TGTGCCAGCAGTTACGGCAGGGGCAGCTCCTACAATGAGCAGTTCTTC,few,TRBV6-5,TRBJ2-1,.
CASSATGDEEKLFF,TGTGCCAGCAGCGCAACAGGGGATGAGGAAAAACTGTTTTTT,.,TRBV9,TRBJ1-4,TRBD1
CASSLNGHWGRDTEAFF,TGTGCCAGCAGCTTGAACGGACACTGGGGGCGAGACACTGAAGCTTTCTTT,few,TRBV5-6,TRBJ1-1,.
CASSVVPTSGKNIQYF,TGTGCCAGCAGCGTAGTGCCTACTAGCGGCAAAAACATTCAGTACTTC,.,TRBV9,TRBJ2-4,TRBD2
CASRGQGVLNQPQHF,TGTGCCAGCAGGGGACAGGGGGTATTAAATCAGCCCCAGCATTTT,.,TRBV2,TRBJ1-5,TRBD1
CATAGNQPQHF,TGTGCCACCGCGGGGAATCAGCCCCAGCATTTT,.,TRBV28,TRBJ1-5,.
CASSLVGVHEKLFF,TGCGCCAGCAGCTTGGTAGGGGTGCATGAAAAACTGTTTTTT,.,TRBV5-1,TRBJ1-4,.
CSAGGGTEAFF,TGCAGTGCTGGGGGAGGGACTGAAGCTTTCTTT,few,TRBV20-1,TRBJ1-1,.
CASSLGLAGVETQYF,TGTGCCAGCAGCTTAGGCCTAGCGGGAGTAGAGACCCAGTACTTC,.,TRBV7-2,TRBJ2-5,TRBD2
CASGNRVTYQPQHF,TGTGCCAGCGGAAACCGGGTCACATATCAGCCCCAGCATTTT,few,TRBV28,TRBJ1-5,.
CASSLGTSGRAEQFF,TGTGCCAGCAGTTTAGGGACTAGCGGGAGGGCTGAGCAGTTCTTC,.,TRBV27,TRBJ2-1,TRBD2
CASSQEGTGREKLFF,TGTGCCAGCAGCCAAGAAGGGACAGGGCGGGAAAAACTGTTTTTT,.,TRBV4-2,TRBJ1-4,TRBD1
CASSQLRGAGEKLFF,TGCGCCAGCAGCCAACTCCGGGGAGCGGGGGAAAAACTGTTTTTT,few,TRBV4-3,TRBJ1-4,.
CSVDQDMYTEAFF,TGCAGCGTTGACCAGGACATGTACACTGAAGCTTTCTTT,few,TRBV29-1,TRBJ1-1,.
CASSQGLGATYEQYF,TGTGCCAGCAGCCAAGGGCTAGGGGCGACCTACGAGCAGTACTTC,.,TRBV4-2,TRBJ2-7,.
CASSLGLTPYEQYF,TGTGCCAGCAGCTTAGGACTAACACCCTACGAGCAGTACTTC,.,TRBV7-9,TRBJ2-7,.
CASSPGQGRLMNTEAFF,TGTGCCAGCAGTCCAGGACAGGGTCGATTAATGAACACTGAAGCTTTCTTT,.,TRBV4-2,TRBJ1-1,TRBD1
CASSIYPGTGGLGYTF,TGTGCCAGTAGTATCTATCCGGGGACAGGGGGCCTTGGCTACACCTTC,.,TRBV19,TRBJ1-2,TRBD1
CASSPGLAGTNEQFF,TGTGCCAGCAGCCCGGGACTAGCGGGAACCAATGAGCAGTTCTTC,.,TRBV11-3,TRBJ2-1,TRBD2
CASSPRTSGASTDTQYF,TGTGCCAGCAGCCCGCGGACTAGCGGGGCTAGCACAGATACGCAGTATTTT,.,TRBV11-2,TRBJ2-3,TRBD2
CASRTSGRCTGELFF,TGCGCCAGTCGGACTAGCGGGAGATGCACCGGGGAGCTGTTTTTT,few,TRBV23-1,TRBJ2-2,TRBD2
CASSVGGRGDSPLHF,TGTGCCAGCAGCGTAGGGGGGCGGGGGGATTCACCCCTCCACTTT,.,TRBV9,TRBJ1-6,.
CASSQDGGTSGRNEQFF,TGCGCCAGCAGCCAAGACGGTGGGACTAGCGGGAGGAATGAGCAGTTCTTC,.,TRBV4-3,TRBJ2-1,TRBD2
CASSYSGSGGNTEAFF,TGTGCCAGCAGTTACAGCGGGTCCGGGGGGAACACTGAAGCTTTCTTT,.,TRBV6-5,TRBJ1-1,.
CASIYRGSYEQYF,TGTGCCAGCATCTATCGAGGGTCCTACGAGCAGTACTTC,.,TRBV2,TRBJ2-7,.
CASSLTGYGYTF,TGTGCCAGCAGCTTAACGGGCTATGGCTACACCTTC,.,TRBV7-2,TRBJ1-2,.
CASSSGTPNTEAFF,TGTGCCAGCAGCTCCGGGACACCGAACACTGAAGCTTTCTTT,.,TRBV11-2,TRBJ1-1,.
CASKASSGGLGSYGYTF,TGTGCCAGTAAGGCGTCGAGTGGTGGCTTGGGCAGCTATGGCTACACCTTC,.,TRBV19,TRBJ1-2,.